This T cell receptor beta chain emerged from a study of cytomegalovirus exposure and HLA in healthy donors. Whole-study results and caveats: Overall, about 160 TCR beta chains were annotated as cytomegalovirus-associated.

The length of the CDR3 is 21 residues. With V trimmed by 2 bases and J by 0 bases, 18 bases remained unmatched. The germline gives CDR1 GTSNPN, CDR2 SVGIG (reference sequence). A word on this clone: Antigen: not known.

Clones were read by immunoSEQ multiplex PCR, and TCRdb kept only the in-frame ones, dropping some. The sample carries roughly 120,000 clones, roughly 83% recorded once. The chain combines TRBV30 with TRBJ2-4; TRBD2 matches at 11 bases. The receptor's source is a man younger than 35 in good health and CMV-seronegative. The sequencing input was PBMCs. The CDR3 is CAWSYKRGLAEWDLAKNIQYF. The CDR3 bases are TGTGCCTGGAGTTACAAAAGGGGACTAGCGGAGTGGGATCTAGCCAAAAACATTCAGTACTTC.